This T cell receptor (beta chain) is from a study of blood T cell repertoires in COVID-19. Study-wide context: The United States, Italy and Spain were the sources of the acute and convalescent COVID-19 samples. T cells, B-cell-depleted T cells, or PBMCs supplied cDNA or gDNA.

Sequencing used immunoSEQ multiplex PCR; TCRdb keeps in-frame clones, though not all of them. This repertoire shows under 200,000 clones, 80% to 90% found once; its top ten account for 10% to 13%. Seattle patients were enrolled while actively infected and followed longitudinally. Notes on this clone: In the same sample, other DNA sequences code for this CDR3.

The CDR3 sequence is 14 residues long. Germline V gene sequence: CDR1 SGHTA, CDR2 FQGNSA. With V trimmed by 5 bases and J by 3 bases, 3 bases remained unmatched. The chain carries TRBV7-2 and TRBJ2-3, with TRBD2 matching 9 bases. The sample taken for sequencing was peripheral blood. This clonotype was sampled from a woman in her seventies with COVID-19, enrolled during active disease. This chain's CDR3 is CASSPGLATDTQYF. CDR3 coding DNA: TGTGCCAGCAGCCCGGGACTAGCAACAGATACGCAGTATTTT.